These 14 T cell receptor beta chains were sequenced from one sample in a study of shared clonotypes between healthy human individuals. CD8 cells regarded as naive lacked CD45RO, were positively chosen for CCR7, and omitted terminally differentiated effector memory CD45RA+ cells. Method: immunoSEQ multiplex PCR; TCRdb's copy keeps in-frame clones and lacks some. The table records some 2 million clones, roughly 94% of them present only once. Material: naive CD8+ T cells sorted from blood. The source of these receptors is a man aged 18 to 35 in good health.

The chain carries TRBV9 and TRBJ1-4, with a possible D match to TRBD1 (5 bases). The CDR3 loop spans 18 amino acids. Looked up from germline, CDR1 is SGDLS and CDR2 is YYNGEE. Trimming removed 0 bases at V and 7 bases at J, with 22 bases between. CDR3 sequence (DNA): TGTGCCAGCAGCGTAGTTCCGCTTGGGCAGGGCTTGACTGAAAAACTGTTTTTT. Translated, it gives CASSVVPLGQGLTEKLFF.

The genes are TRBV5-1 and TRBJ1-6, with D perhaps TRBD1 (5 bases). CDR1 and CDR2 from the germline V gene are SGHRS and YFSETQ. The CDR3 contains 14 residues. The ends were cut back, 2 bases at V and 11 bases at J, with 14 bases in the middle. In nucleotides, the CDR3 is TGCGCCAGCAGCTTAGTAGGGAAAGGGGCACCCCTCCACTTT. Amino acid sequence: CASSLVGKGAPLHF.

This clone was picked up one time. The J gene is TRBJ2-7, the V gene TRBV4-2, with D unresolved. V was cut by 4 bases and J by 2 bases, with 12 bases left in between. This CDR3 spans 14 amino acids. The V gene's germline CDR1 is LGHNA and CDR2 YNFKEQ. The DNA for the CDR3 is TGTGCCAGCAGCCGGCAAGACCATCCCTACGAGCAGTACTTC. Translation gives CASSRQDHPYEQYF.

The gene calls are TRBV5-4 and TRBJ1-1; no definite D call. Trimming stripped 4 bases from V and 4 bases from J, with 5 bases between. Germline V gene lookup returns CDR1 SGHNT and CDR2 YYREEE (reference sequence). The CDR3 has 11 amino acids. CDR3 nucleotides: TGTGCCAGCAGCCGGGGCACTGAAGCTTTCTTT. Its protein product is CASSRGTEAFF.

The rearrangement uses TRBV29-1 and TRBJ1-2; no clear D. Between the trimmed V and J ends, which lost 4 bases and 4 bases, there was a span of 7 bases. Germline CDR1 is SQVTM and CDR2 is ANQGSEA. There are 11 residues in the CDR3. CDR3: CSVVEGYGYTF. In DNA form, the CDR3 reads TGCAGCGTTGTGGAGGGCTATGGCTACACCTTC.

The chain has TRBV25-1 and TRBJ1-2; D is possibly TRBD1 (6 bases). The CDR3 contains 14 residues. Germline V lookup: CDR1 MGHDK, CDR2 SYGVNS. V was cut by 5 bases and J by 5 bases, with 15 bases left in between. In DNA form, the CDR3 reads TGTGCCAGCAGTCCAATCGGGACACCATATGGCTACACCTTC. It encodes CASSPIGTPYGYTF.

A note on this clone: Other DNA sequences in this specimen translate into the identical CDR3. J is TRBJ2-7 and V is TRBV11-2; D may be TRBD1 or TRBD2 (5 bases each). Germline CDR1 is SGHAT and CDR2 is FQNNGV. CDR3 length: 13 amino acids. Deletions cut 3 bases from V and 4 bases from J, with 10 bases between. The CDR3 here is CASSFGTGYEQYF. The DNA of the CDR3 is TGTGCCAGCAGCTTCGGGACGGGATACGAGCAGTACTTC.

V and J are TRBV4-2 and TRBJ2-7; 7 bases line up with TRBD1. Germline assignment: CDR1 LGHNA and CDR2 YNFKEQ. After removal of 2 bases from V and 0 bases from J, the junction contained 10 bases not matched to a gene. CDR3 length: 17 residues. The CDR3, as DNA: TGTGCCAGCAGCCAATACCCCCCCGGGACAGTCTCCTACGAGCAGTACTTC. Protein product: CASSQYPPGTVSYEQYF.

The CDR3 protein is CASSNLAGVRETQYF. The CDR3 bases are TGTGCCAGCTCAAATTTAGCGGGAGTAAGAGAGACCCAGTACTTC. The chain employs TRBV27 and TRBJ2-5, with 9 nucleotides matching TRBD2. The CDR3 is 15 residues long. The trim removed 8 bases at V and 4 bases at J, leaving 11 bases unmatched. From germline, CDR1 is MNHEY and CDR2 SMNVEV (reference sequence).

The chain has TRBV2 and TRBJ2-1, with TRBD2 matching over 8 bases. The CDR3 sequence is 15 residues long. In germline, CDR1 is SNHLY, CDR2 FYNNEI. The ends lost 10 bases at V and 4 bases at J; junction bases unmatched: 12. DNA for the CDR3: TGTGCCACCGTAGCGGGACCCGGCACGTACAATGAGCAGTTCTTC. Its protein product is CATVAGPGTYNEQFF.

The chain has TRBV5-1 and TRBJ2-1, with D tentatively TRBD1 (6 bases). CDR1 SGHRS and CDR2 YFSETQ come from the germline V gene. The germline V and J ends were trimmed by 4 bases and 1 base, with 12 bases remaining between them. This CDR3 region has 15 residues. The CDR3 sequence is CASSDRTISYNEQFF. DNA for the CDR3: TGCGCCAGCAGCGACAGGACCATTTCCTACAATGAGCAGTTCTTC. Drawing the rest from reference TRBV5-1 and TRBJ2-1, the complete variable domain is KAGVTQTPRYLIKTRGQQVTLSCSPISGHRSVSWYQQTPGQGLQFLFEYFSETQRNKGNFPGRFSGRQFSNSRSEMNVSTLELGDSALYLCASSDRTISYNEQFFGPGTRLTVL.

As concerns this clone: Other DNA sequences within the sample encode an identical CDR3. This chain links TRBV27 with TRBJ2-1, with 10 bases fitting TRBD2. The ends lost 5 bases at V and 4 bases at J; junction bases unmatched: 2. CDR3 size: 14 residues. Germline CDR1 MNHEY, CDR2 SMNVEV (reference sequence). CDR3 residues: CASSLAGVYNEQFF. DNA of the CDR3: TGTGCCAGCAGTCTAGCGGGAGTTTACAATGAGCAGTTCTTC.

Here the CDR3 DNA reads TGTGCCAGCAGCCGGGACCGGACAGGGGAAACTGAAGCTTTCTTT. Amino acids: CASSRDRTGETEAFF. This sequence joins TRBV7-9 and TRBJ1-1, with TRBD1 matching 9 bases. The V gene's germline CDR1 is SEHNR and CDR2 FQNEAQ (reference sequence). J lost 5 bases, V lost 5 bases, and 9 bases had no gene match. The CDR3 totals 15 residues.

Concerning this clone itself: Other DNA sequences in the same sample also yield this CDR3. The chain combines TRBV27 with TRBJ2-7, with D unresolved. CDR1 is MNHEY, CDR2 SMNVEV, per germline (reference sequence). The germline V and J ends were trimmed by 5 bases and 0 bases, with 5 bases remaining between them. CDR3 size: 12 residues. The CDR3 is CASSPSSYEQYF. The CDR3 DNA reads as TGTGCCAGCAGTCCAAGCTCCTACGAGCAGTACTTC.